The T cell receptor beta chain described here comes from a study of blood T cell repertoires in COVID-19 (dated by TCRdb to about 2020). Study-wide context: Samples from collaborators originated in the United States, Italy and Spain and spanned both the acute and convalescent phases of COVID-19. The samples were drawn from the first 160 participants of the ongoing ImmuneRACE study and from over a thousand subjects provided by 6 global collaborators. HLA class I and class II types, where available, came from metadata supplied by the sample provider rather than from assay-based typing. The repertoires were released in a freely available public database intended as a resource for research on the immune response to SARS-CoV-2. The material from the prospective study consisted of cDNA or gDNA derived from T cells, B-cell-depleted T cells, or PBMCs. A de-identified subject ID, COVID-19 status, age in years and sex were almost always included in the sample metadata. Subjects who had been exposed to COVID-19, were actively infected with it, or had recovered from it provided the deeply sampled blood TCRbeta repertoires that made up the dataset.

Collaborating institutions collected whole blood in K2EDTA tubes following their own protocols. For TCRbeta analysis, collaborator samples were shipped as frozen whole blood, as isolated PBMCs, or as DNA extracted from either sample type. Points on this clone: Its antigen is currently not known. No qualities accompany the bases; no much larger clone lies one base away.

The immunoSEQ Assay, a bias-controlled multiplex PCR, was used to amplify TCRbeta CDR3 regions from genomic DNA. The authors processed their data as follows. Nucleated cell counts per sample were estimated from amplification of reference gene primers within the assay. To quantify the absolute abundance of each unique TCRbeta CDR3 rearrangement, sequence reads were collapsed and filtered. For each sample, productive Simpson clonality was calculated as the square root of Simpson's diversity index over productive rearrangements. TCRdb's version of the immuneACCESS table is confined to in-frame rearrangements and falls short of the full clone set. An unresolved V gene accounts for under half of the shortfall where checked; the remainder is of unknown origin. V, J and clone size reflect that table, while D and trimming were determined from the DNA. Across this sample there are approximately 260,000 clones, with 65% to 85% seen only once. Jointly, the top ten make up roughly 4% of the sample.

Via the germline V gene, CDR1 is MDHEN and CDR2 SYDVKM. V was cut back by 11 bases and J by 4 bases, leaving a gap of 14 bases between them. The CDR3 runs 13 amino acids, cysteine and phenylalanine included. The read is trimmed to its CDR3 DNA, 39 bases read in frame from base 1. What the research found in general, with its limitations: Clinical and demographic metadata were provided uncurated, with the amount varying by source and participant.

Sequenced sample: peripheral blood. The chain couples TRBV28 to TRBJ1-4; the D gene assignment is ambiguous. This receptor was obtained from a woman between 40 and 50 years old with active or convalescent COVID-19. The CDR3 sequence is CAAGRASNEKLFF. The bases read TGTGCCGCGGGGAGAGCCAGTAATGAAAAACTGTTTTTT.